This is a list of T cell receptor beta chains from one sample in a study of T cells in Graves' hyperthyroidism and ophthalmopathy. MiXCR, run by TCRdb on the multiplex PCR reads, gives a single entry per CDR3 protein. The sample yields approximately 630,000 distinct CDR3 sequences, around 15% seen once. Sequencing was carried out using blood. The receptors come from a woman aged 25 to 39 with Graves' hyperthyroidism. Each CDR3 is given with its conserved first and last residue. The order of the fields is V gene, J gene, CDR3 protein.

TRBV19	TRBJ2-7	CASSIGVGDEQYF
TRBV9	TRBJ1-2	CASSVAANYGYTF
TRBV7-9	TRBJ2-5	CASSLAPGRGETQYF
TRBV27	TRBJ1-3	CASKATGSSGNTIYF
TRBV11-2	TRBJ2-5	CASSKGIFGTSGKETQYF
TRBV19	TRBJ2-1	CASAQGSYNEQFF
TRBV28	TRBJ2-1	CASSPWDRDYNEQFF
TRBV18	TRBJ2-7	CASGSDRVSYEQYF
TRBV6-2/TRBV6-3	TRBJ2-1	CASSQGQKQFF
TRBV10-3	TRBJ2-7	CAISESISFEQYF
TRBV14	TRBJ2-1	CASSQEPRNEQFF
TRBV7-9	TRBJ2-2	CASSGQGSTGELFF
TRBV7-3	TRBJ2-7	CASSILASANYEQYF
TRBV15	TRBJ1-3	CATNRGVPGNTIYF
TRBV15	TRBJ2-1	CATSREKSSYNEQFF
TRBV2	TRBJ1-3	CASSPGLNTIYF
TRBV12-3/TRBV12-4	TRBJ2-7	CASSFRDRGVEQYF
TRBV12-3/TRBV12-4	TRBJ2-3	CATGGSASSTDTQYF
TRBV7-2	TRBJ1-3	CASSNGQTGSGNTIYF
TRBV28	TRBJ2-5	CASIHKYQETQYF
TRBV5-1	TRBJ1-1	CASSWTDVDTEAFF
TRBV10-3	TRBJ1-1	CAISAPPGTGDGDTEAFF
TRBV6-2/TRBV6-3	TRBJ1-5	CASSLRQGGGNQPQHF
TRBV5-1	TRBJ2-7	CASSFREFNEQYF
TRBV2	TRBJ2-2	CATLQGPPTGELFF
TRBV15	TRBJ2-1	CATSRIAGSYNEQFF
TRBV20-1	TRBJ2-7	CSARGQGAEAEQYF
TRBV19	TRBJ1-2	CASSLTRAANYGYTF
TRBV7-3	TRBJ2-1	CASSRGQLYNEQFF
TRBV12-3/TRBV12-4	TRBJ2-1	CASSDGAGASYNEQFF
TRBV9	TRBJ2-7	CASSAIGTDYEQYF
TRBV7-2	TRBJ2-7	CASSLALDRDYEQYF
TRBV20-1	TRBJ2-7	CSASPGLARVFSYEQYF
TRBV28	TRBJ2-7	CASERGDSYEQYF
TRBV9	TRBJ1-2	CANTGASRDGYTF
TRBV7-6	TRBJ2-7	CASSSPGRGVREQYF
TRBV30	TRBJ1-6	CAWSVQDNSPLHF
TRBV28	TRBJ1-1	CASRPDMNTEAFF
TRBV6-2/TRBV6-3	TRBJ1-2	CASSSTANYGYTF
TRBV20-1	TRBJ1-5	CSARQGQHQPQHF
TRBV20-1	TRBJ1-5	CSALQPGQGNQPQHF
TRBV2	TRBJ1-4	CASRGFGEKLFF
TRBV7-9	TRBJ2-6	CASSLGGQGFGSGANVLTF
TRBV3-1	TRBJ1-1	CASSQWTGTEAFF
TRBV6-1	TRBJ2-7	CAGQGRSYEQYF
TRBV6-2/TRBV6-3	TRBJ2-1	CASSSGQLARSSYNEQFF
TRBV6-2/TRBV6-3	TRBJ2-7	CASSYSTDRETTYEQYF
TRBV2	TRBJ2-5	CASSERASGGAETQYF
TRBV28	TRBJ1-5	CASINREGSNQPQHF
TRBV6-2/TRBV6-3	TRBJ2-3	CASRRTSGEEDTQYF
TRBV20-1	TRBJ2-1	CSAIPTVSYNEQFF
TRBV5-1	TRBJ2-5	CASSLEAGGGLKTQYF
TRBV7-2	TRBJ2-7	CASRSAPRGEQYF
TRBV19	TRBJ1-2	CASSLGAAGGYTF